This T cell receptor beta chain derives from a study of CD8 T cells in Susac syndrome. Study as a whole: At the time of blood draw, patients with Susac syndrome were therapy-naive, receiving corticosteroids, or receiving intravenous immunoglobulin alone.

RNA, at about 0.45 to 1 ug, was reverse transcribed with random hexamers. Amplification of TCR beta CDR3 by immunoSEQ multiplex PCR spanned 54 Vbeta and 13 Jbeta. MiXCR, run by TCRdb on the immunoSEQ multiplex PCR reads, gives a single entry per CDR3 protein. The sample carries approximately 83,000 distinct CDR3 sequences, 85% to 95% recorded once. This clonotype appeared a single time. CDR3 length: 12 amino acids. Trimming left V 2 bases short and J 6 bases short, with 7 bases between. From germline, CDR1 is LGHDT and CDR2 YNNKEL (reference sequence). The chain has TRBV3-1 and TRBJ1-1; D is ambiguous. The sequence was obtained from a human donor with Susac syndrome. The sample taken for sequencing was CD8+ T cells from PBMCs. Written as DNA, the CDR3 is TGTGCCAGCAGCCAACGTGAATCTGAAGCTTTCTTT. Protein product: CASSQRESEAFF.